This T cell receptor (beta chain) originates from a study of regulatory T cells in long-lasting Graves disease. Arm-PCR of CDR3 regions and iRepertoire HTBI primers were used to build TCR beta libraries. A single record per CDR3 protein comes from TCRdb applying MiXCR to the multiplex PCR reads. The sample shows 550,000 to 700,000 distinct CDR3 sequences, approximately 16% of them seen only once. CDR1 is MGHRA and CDR2 is YSYEKL in the germline V gene. The CDR3 totals 14 residues. Trimming shortened V by 4 bases and J by 10 bases, and 17 bases separated the two germline ends. Whole-study findings and limits: Patients with persistent disease showed a bias toward TRBV28, TRBJ1-2 and TRBJ2-5.

This clonotype was observed once. Its specificity is not known. Time point given: newly diagnosed GD, antithyroid drugs for less than 3 months. The TCR library was prepared using RNA isolated from PBMCs. The sample was also reused in another study, on T cells in Graves' hyperthyroidism and ophthalmopathy.

The chain links TRBV4-1 to TRBJ2-4; D is possibly TRBD1 or TRBD2 (5 bases each). Source: peripheral blood mononuclear cells (PBMCs), taken at new diagnosis, from a patient treated with antithyroid drugs. This TCR derives from a young man with Graves disease. The CDR3 here is CASSPGRDAPIQYF. DNA of the CDR3: TGCGCCAGCAGCCCCGGACGGGACGCTCCTATTCAGTACTTC.